A single sample gave rise to the 32 T cell receptor beta chains below, sequenced in a study of T cell responses to AZD1222 COVID-19 vaccine. Data came from immunoSEQ multiplex PCR; TCRdb stores just in-frame clones and leaves some out. Of 95,000 to 150,000 clones in the sample, around 91% are singletons; the top ten hold around 1.5%. The material sequenced was peripheral blood, taken on day 0 of AZD1222 vaccination. These receptors were taken from an adult in good health.

The chain is built from TRBV19 and TRBJ1-4; tentatively, D is TRBD1 (6 bases). This CDR3 spans 14 amino acids. V was shortened by 9 bases and J by 0 bases, with 11 bases between the two germline ends. CDR1 LNHDA and CDR2 SQIVND come from the germline V gene (reference sequence). CDR3 amino acids: CASRGGATNEKLFF. In nucleotides, the CDR3 is TGTGCCAGCCGAGGGGGTGCAACTAATGAAAAACTGTTTTTT.

This clone is deemed medium-sized. V usage is TRBV19 and J usage is TRBJ1-1; D gene uncertain. Trimming left V 5 bases short and J 1 base short, with 8 bases between. This CDR3 is built from 13 residues. Germline CDR1 LNHDA, CDR2 SQIVND (reference sequence). CDR3: CASSLRPNTEAFF. The CDR3 nucleotides read TGTGCCAGTAGTCTACGACCGAACACTGAAGCTTTCTTT.

CDR3 sequence (DNA): TGTGCCAGCTATCAGAGGACTAGCGGGGTCGGGGATGAGCAGTTCTTC. Translating it yields CASYQRTSGVGDEQFF. The chain joins TRBV13 to TRBJ2-1; 12 nucleotides align to TRBD2. CDR1 and CDR2 (germline): PRHDT, FYEKMQ (reference sequence). Trimming cost V 8 bases and J 8 bases; bases outside gene matches: 13. The length of the CDR3 is 16 residues.

This chain links TRBV6-6 with TRBJ1-1; D is unclear. Trimming removed 2 bases from V and 1 base from J, with 5 bases in between. This CDR3 spans 13 amino acids. Germline CDR1 reads MNHNY; CDR2 reads SVGAGI (reference sequence). For the CDR3, the DNA is TGTGCCAGCAGTTACGAAAAGAACACTGAAGCTTTCTTT. Protein: CASSYEKNTEAFF.

This rearrangement joins TRBV5-1 to TRBJ1-4; tentatively, D is TRBD1 (6 bases). In germline, CDR1 is SGHRS, CDR2 YFSETQ. The CDR3 extends over 15 amino acids. The germline V and J ends were trimmed by 0 bases and 8 bases, with 14 bases remaining between them. The CDR3 region has the DNA TGCGCCAGCAGCTTGGCCGCAGGGGCGGAAGAAAAACTGTTTTTT. As protein: CASSLAAGAEEKLFF.

This sequence joins TRBV6-4 and TRBJ1-4; TRBD1 is a possible D gene (5 bases). V was pared by 5 bases and J by 10 bases, with 17 bases between. There are 14 residues in the CDR3. CDR1 MRHNA and CDR2 SNTAGT come from the germline V gene. The CDR3 sequence: CASSPQASAGKLFF. CDR3 in DNA: TGTGCCAGCAGTCCACAGGCTTCCGCAGGAAAACTGTTTTTT.

The V and J genes are TRBV18 and TRBJ1-6, with 8 bases identical to TRBD1. Per germline, CDR1 KGHSH and CDR2 LQKENI. With 0 bases clipped from V and 11 bases from J, the junction kept 6 bases outside the gene matches. The CDR3 consists of 15 residues. The CDR3 DNA reads as TGTGCCAGCTCACCACCTACAGGGGGAAGTGCACCCCTCCACTTT. Protein product: CASSPPTGGSAPLHF.

The rearrangement joins TRBV11-2 to TRBJ2-7, with D possibly being TRBD1 or TRBD2 (6 bases each). The V end lost 1 base, the J end lost 6 bases, and 10 bases lay between the germline ends. CDR1 is SGHAT and CDR2 is FQNNGV in the germline V gene. The CDR3 extends over 13 amino acids. DNA of the CDR3: TGTGCCAGCAGCTTAGCGGAGGGGGGCGAGCAGTACTTC. Its protein product is CASSLAEGGEQYF.

This clone was seen a few times. The chain carries TRBV4-1 and TRBJ1-5; D gene ambiguous. This CDR3 is 18 amino acids long. V was clipped by 6 bases and J by 5 bases, with 26 bases between them. CDR1 and CDR2 from the germline V gene are MGHRA and YSYEKL. The CDR3 region has the DNA TGCGCCAGCAGACCTGGTCCTTTTACAAGGAGAAGAGATCAGCCCCAGCATTTT. This codes for CASRPGPFTRRRDQPQHF.

The chain links TRBV5-1 to TRBJ1-2; D gene unclear. CDR3 length: 12 amino acids. The V end was cut by 0 bases, the J end by 11 bases, with 11 bases between. Per germline, CDR1 SGHRS and CDR2 YFSETQ. The CDR3 DNA follows: TGCGCCAGCAGCTTGGCCCAGAAACGGTACACCTTC. Its translation is CASSLAQKRYTF.

The chain combines TRBV7-9 with TRBJ1-2; D is ambiguous. Germline V lookup: CDR1 SEHNR, CDR2 FQNEAQ (reference sequence). The length of the CDR3 is 14 residues. Between the trimmed V and J ends, which lost 1 base and 3 bases, there was a span of 9 bases. The chain's CDR3 is CASSLGGGDYGYTF. CDR3 coding DNA: TGTGCCAGCAGCTTAGGGGGAGGCGACTATGGCTACACCTTC. Looking up the rest from reference TRBV7-9 and TRBJ1-2 gives the full variable domain: DTGVSQNPRHKITKRGQNVTFRCDPISEHNRLYWYRQTLGQGPEFLTYFQNEAQLEKSRLLSDRFSAERPKGSFSTLEIQRTEQGDSAMYLCASSLGGGDYGYTFGSGTRLTVV.

This chain joins TRBV24-1 and TRBJ2-1; D remains unclear. Trimming left V 1 base short and J 4 bases short, with 4 bases between. The CDR3 has 13 amino acids. CDR1 and CDR2 (germline): KGHDR, SFDVKD. The CDR3 here is CATSDFPYNEQFF. The DNA of the CDR3 is TGTGCCACCAGTGATTTTCCGTACAATGAGCAGTTCTTC.

This sequence joins TRBV2 and TRBJ2-1; D is perhaps TRBD1 or TRBD2 (5 bases each). Germline-derived CDR1 and CDR2 are SNHLY and FYNNEI. The CDR3 covers 15 residues. The V and J ends lost 2 bases and 4 bases respectively, with 12 bases between them. CDR3 nucleotide sequence: TGTGCCAGCAGTGAAACAACGGGACGTTACAATGAGCAGTTCTTC. It specifies CASSETTGRYNEQFF.

The V call is TRBV5-4, the J call TRBJ2-3; weak D call: TRBD2 (7 bases). Deletions cut 4 bases from V and 0 bases from J, with 15 bases between. Germline CDR1 and CDR2: SGHNT and YYREEE (reference sequence). The CDR3 consists of 16 residues. Written as DNA, the CDR3 is TGTGCCAGCAGCGTGGGGGGGGCGGCTAGCACAGATACGCAGTATTTT. Its protein product is CASSVGGAASTDTQYF.

This chain uses TRBV5-1 with TRBJ2-1; D gene ambiguous. The V gene lost 0 bases and the J gene lost 9 bases, with 16 bases spanning the gap. Germline CDR1 SGHRS, CDR2 YFSETQ. The CDR3 is 15 residues long. The CDR3 reads CASSLAGLALGEQFF. The CDR3 nucleotides are TGCGCCAGCAGCTTGGCTGGGTTAGCTCTTGGTGAGCAGTTCTTC.

The chain couples TRBV6-5 to TRBJ2-3, with TRBD2 as a possible D gene (6 bases). This CDR3 comprises 14 residues. With 7 bases removed from V and 3 bases from J, the gap between germline ends came to 14 bases. Per germline, CDR1 MNHEY and CDR2 SVGAGI. CDR3 DNA sequence: TGTGCCAGCACCGGGGCGGCGGGGACAGATACGCAGTATTTT. This translates into CASTGAAGTDTQYF.

The rearrangement links TRBV23-1 to TRBJ2-4, with D unresolved. TRBV23-1 is sorted into the ORF group, with uncertain function. The CDR3 consists of 18 residues. V was cut by 0 bases and J by 0 bases, with 15 bases left in between. This chain's CDR3 is CASSQSPHLVLAKNIQYF. The CDR3 DNA is TGCGCCAGCAGTCAATCGCCCCACTTAGTTCTAGCCAAAAACATTCAGTACTTC.

J is TRBJ1-1 and V is TRBV11-3; 7 bases align to TRBD1. Germline assignment: CDR1 SGHNT and CDR2 YENEEA. Trimming removed 5 bases from V and 5 bases from J; junction bases left unmatched: 11. The CDR3 has 15 residues. The CDR3 spells CASSIGNRGETEAFF. CDR3 DNA sequence: TGTGCCAGCAGCATTGGGAACAGGGGCGAAACTGAAGCTTTCTTT.

The genes are TRBV9 and TRBJ1-3; the D is unclear. This CDR3 contains 17 residues. Germline assignment: CDR1 SGDLS and CDR2 YYNGEE. The V end lost 4 bases, the J end lost 8 bases, and 25 bases lay between the germline ends. The CDR3 loop reads CASSLRPDPQRLDTIYF. The CDR3 region has the DNA TGTGCCAGCAGCCTCCGACCCGACCCCCAAAGGTTAGACACCATATATTTT.

The chain joins TRBV7-2 to TRBJ2-2; D uncertain. The ends were cut back, 5 bases at V and 6 bases at J, with 10 bases in the middle. The CDR3 consists of 13 residues. Germline V gives CDR1 SGHTA, CDR2 FQGNSA. This CDR3 is CASSREPAGELFF. The CDR3, as DNA: TGTGCCAGCAGCCGCGAGCCCGCCGGGGAGCTGTTTTTT.

The rearrangement uses TRBV4-1 and TRBJ2-1, with 11 nucleotides matching TRBD2. J gave up 4 bases and V 1 base, and 15 bases lay outside the gene matches. CDR1 is MGHRA and CDR2 is YSYEKL in the germline V gene. The CDR3 extends over 20 amino acids. In DNA form, the CDR3 reads TGCGCCAGCAGCCAAGTACCATCTTTCAGTGGACTAGCGGGTTACAATGAGCAGTTCTTC. This gives the protein CASSQVPSFSGLAGYNEQFF.

J is TRBJ2-1 and V is TRBV4-1, with D unresolved. This CDR3 is 11 amino acids long. Trimming removed 5 bases from V and 4 bases from J, with 3 bases in between. Germline V lookup: CDR1 MGHRA, CDR2 YSYEKL. The CDR3 region has the DNA TGCGCCAGCAGCGGATACAATGAGCAGTTCTTC. It encodes CASSGYNEQFF.

The chain employs TRBV7-9 and TRBJ2-1; D is unclear. CDR1 SEHNR and CDR2 FQNEAQ come from the germline V gene (reference sequence). This CDR3 region has 12 residues. V gave up 1 base and J gave up 7 bases, with 5 bases separating them. In DNA, the CDR3 is TGTGCCAGCAGCTTAGGTCGGAATGAGCAGTTCTTC. Its translation: CASSLGRNEQFF.

This chain uses TRBV7-9 with TRBJ1-6, with D maybe TRBD1 (5 bases). The germline V gene encodes CDR1 SEHNR and CDR2 FQNEAQ (reference sequence). Deletions cut 5 bases from V and 6 bases from J, with 11 bases between. CDR3 length: 14 amino acids. The CDR3 protein is CASSRNGGNSPLHF. CDR3 nucleotide sequence: TGTGCCAGCAGCCGGAATGGGGGTAATTCACCCCTCCACTTT.

This chain joins TRBV29-1 and TRBJ1-1, with a weak D call TRBD1 (6 bases). Germline V gene lookup returns CDR1 SQVTM and CDR2 ANQGSEA. CDR3 length equals 15 residues. Trimming left V 4 bases short and J 0 bases short, with 15 bases between. The CDR3, as DNA: TGCAGCGTTGCCGGCGGACAGCTCATGAACACTGAAGCTTTCTTT. The encoded protein is CSVAGGQLMNTEAFF.

The chain joins TRBV3-1 (or the pseudogene TRBV3-2) to TRBJ1-5, with 8 bases aligning to TRBD1. The V and J ends lost 6 bases and 2 bases, in that order; junction bases with no gene match: 12. The CDR3 consists of 17 residues. CDR1 LGHDT and CDR2 YNNKEL come from the germline V gene (reference sequence). The DNA of the CDR3 is TGTGCCAGCAGACTTCTTGACAGGGGTAACGGCAATCAGCCCCAGCATTTT. Residues: CASRLLDRGNGNQPQHF.

The rearrangement uses TRBV11-2 and TRBJ2-3, with a possible D match to TRBD1 (5 bases). CDR3 size: 15 residues. The V end was cut by 5 bases, the J end by 4 bases, with 16 bases between. From germline, CDR1 is SGHAT and CDR2 FQNNGV. This chain's CDR3 is CASSVGARPPDTQYF. The CDR3 bases are TGTGCCAGCAGCGTAGGGGCCAGGCCCCCAGATACGCAGTATTTT.

The chain couples TRBV5-1 to TRBJ2-5, with TRBD2 matching over 8 bases. After removal of 4 bases from V and 11 bases from J, the junction contained 13 bases not matched to a gene. Germline values: CDR1 SGHRS, CDR2 YFSETQ. The CDR3 has 14 amino acids. CDR3 coding DNA: TGCGCCAGCAGCCCGGGGGGGGTCCAAGGTGGACAGTACTTC. Amino acids: CASSPGGVQGGQYF.

J is TRBJ1-4 and V is TRBV12-3 or TRBV12-4; 7 bases are shared with TRBD1. The CDR3 has 13 amino acids. With 6 bases clipped from V and 8 bases from J, the junction kept 6 bases outside the gene matches. The CDR3 region has the DNA TGTGCCAGCAGGCGACAGGGCCACGAAAAACTGTTTTTT. It encodes CASRRQGHEKLFF.

A few counts support this clone. Germline and junction disagree at one end, which may indicate a read error. The chain combines TRBV18 with TRBJ1-1, with unresolved D. Germline V CDR1 and CDR2: KGHSH, LQKENI. The CDR3 runs to 14 residues. DNA of the CDR3: TGTGCCACCTCAAAAGGTGAAGGAACGGCTGAAGCTTTCTTT. As protein: CATSKGEGTAEAFF.

The chain uses TRBV5-8 and TRBJ1-1; 7 nucleotides match TRBD1. The length of the CDR3 is 15 residues. CDR1 and CDR2 (germline): SGHTS, YDEGEE. V lost 4 bases to trimming and J lost 2 bases; unmatched junction nucleotides: 8. CDR3 nucleotides: TGTGCCAGCAGCCTCCGGACAGGCCGCAACACTGAAGCTTTCTTT. Residues: CASSLRTGRNTEAFF.

The rearrangement links TRBV19 to TRBJ2-5, with TRBD1 matching 9 bases. The CDR3 runs to 14 residues. Germline CDR1 is LNHDA and CDR2 is SQIVND (reference sequence). Trimming removed 3 bases from V and 5 bases from J; junction bases left unmatched: 4. The CDR3, as DNA: TGTGCCAGTAGTATCACAGGGGGCCTTGAGACCCAGTACTTC. This sequence encodes CASSITGGLETQYF.